This T cell receptor beta chain is from a study of chemoradiotherapy in HPV16-positive cancers. Study conclusions and caveats: Only two HPV16-positive patients supplied the functional HPV-specificity definition.

As for this clone: The antigen remains unidentified.

Some clones are missing from TCRdb's copy, which holds only in-frame ones; the method was immunoSEQ multiplex PCR. The data contain under 25,000 clones, 84% of them singletons. The material sequenced was blood, taken from a patient who underwent chemoradiotherapy. The sequence derives from a human donor with HPV-associated anogenital cancer.

The CDR3 DNA sequence: TGTGCCAGCAGACCCCACGCCAGGCGGGAAGTCACAGATACGCAGTATTTT. Translated: CASRPHARREVTDTQYF. The chain joins TRBV11-2 to TRBJ2-3; the D gene is possibly TRBD2 (6 bases). CDR1 SGHAT and CDR2 FQNNGV come from the germline V gene. V was trimmed by 6 bases and J by 2 bases, leaving 21 bases between them. The CDR3 sequence is 17 residues long.